The clone carrying this T cell receptor (beta chain) was recorded at least ten times. The antigen remains undetermined. Included in the TCR beta cDNA libraries were unique molecular identifiers. A single record per CDR3 protein comes from TCRdb applying MiXCR to the PCR reads. The data contain some 260,000 distinct CDR3 sequences, less than 40% of them singletons. This record belongs to a study of post-analysis software for immune sequencing data. Study-wide results and caveats: Five TRBV segments were significantly more frequent in patients than in controls. TRBV5-6, TRBV5-1 and TRBV20-1 were among these segments.

The CDR3 length is 15 residues. V shed 3 bases and J 10 bases; nucleotides not matched to a gene: 10. This chain uses TRBV12-3 or TRBV12-4 with TRBJ1-1, with 11 bases identical to TRBD1. This sequence was found in a girl under 18 with multiple sclerosis. Sequencing used blood. The CDR3 nucleotides are TGTGCCAGCAGTTTGAACTTGGGACAGGGGGATCGAGCTTTCTTT. This sequence encodes CASSLNLGQGDRAFF.